Listed below are T cell receptor beta chains from one sample, sequenced in a study of long-term antiretroviral therapy in people with HIV. Profiled with immunoSEQ multiplex PCR; TCRdb holds only in-frame clones, not every one. The sample shows some 28,000 clones, 90% of them seen only once. The sequences come from unsorted PBMCs, collected 5 to 5.5 years after starting antiretroviral therapy. Source of these receptors: a woman between 40 and 55 years old with HIV. Each CDR3 is given with its conserved first and last residue. D genes are given only for firm matches. Some rows have no size entry. The others give once, few or many, or a class for an expanded clone.

CDR3: CASSEASAGNNEQFF; DNA: TGTGCCAGCAGTGAGGCTTCAGCGGGAAACAATGAGCAGTTCTTC; J: TRBJ2-1; size: -; V: TRBV6-1; D: TRBD2; length: 15
CDR3: CTSSHSSPRGGLNEQFF; DNA: TGCACCAGCAGCCATTCAAGCCCCCGCGGGGGGTTAAATGAGCAGTTCTTC; J: TRBJ2-1; size: -; V: TRBV1; D: -; length: 17
CDR3: CASSERQGHSGANVLTF; DNA: TGTGCCAGCAGTGAGCGACAGGGGCACTCTGGGGCCAACGTCCTGACTTTC; J: TRBJ2-6; size: -; V: TRBV6-1; D: TRBD1; length: 17
CDR3: CSVGLITEPYEQYF; DNA: TGCAGCGTTGGTCTCATAACCGAACCCTACGAGCAGTACTTC; J: TRBJ2-7; size: -; V: TRBV29-1; D: -; length: 14
CDR3: CASSQVKGEDQPQHF; DNA: TGCGCCAGCAGCCAGGTCAAGGGGGAGGATCAGCCCCAGCATTTT; J: TRBJ1-5; size: few; V: TRBV4-1; D: -; length: 15
CDR3: CATSRDGGFGERYTF; DNA: TGTGCCACCAGCAGAGATGGGGGGTTTGGAGAGCGGTACACCTTC; J: TRBJ1-2; size: -; V: TRBV15; D: -; length: 15
CDR3: CASSFDDRANTEAFF; DNA: TGCGCCAGCAGCTTTGACGACAGGGCGAACACTGAAGCTTTCTTT; J: TRBJ1-1; size: -; V: TRBV5-1; D: TRBD1; length: 15
CDR3: CASSSPPGGGETGELFF; DNA: TGTGCCAGCAGCTCGCCCCCCGGCGGGGGGGAAACCGGGGAGCTGTTTTTT; J: TRBJ2-2; size: -; V: TRBV7-2; D: TRBD2; length: 17
CDR3: CSVSTGGRPMNTEAFF; DNA: TGCAGCGTCTCTACAGGGGGCCGCCCCATGAACACTGAAGCTTTCTTT; J: TRBJ1-1; size: -; V: TRBV29-1; D: TRBD1; length: 16
CDR3: CASTNTGGGELFF; DNA: TGCGCCAGCACCAATACAGGGGGCGGGGAGCTGTTTTTT; J: TRBJ2-2; size: -; V: TRBV5-1; D: TRBD1; length: 13
CDR3: CASRRDTGDNEKLFF; DNA: TGTGCCAGCAGGCGGGACACGGGGGATAATGAAAAACTGTTTTTT; J: TRBJ1-4; size: -; V: TRBV6-1; D: -; length: 15
CDR3: CASRFTRNYGYTF; DNA: TGTGCCAGCAGGTTTACACGAAACTATGGCTACACCTTC; J: TRBJ1-2; size: -; V: TRBV6-5; D: -; length: 13
CDR3: CASSLTGGQGEKLFF; DNA: TGTGCCAGCTCACTGACCGGGGGACAGGGCGAAAAACTGTTTTTT; J: TRBJ1-4; size: -; V: TRBV18; D: TRBD1; length: 15
CDR3: CAISESLAGVGYNEQFF; DNA: TGTGCCATCAGTGAGTCGCTAGCGGGAGTTGGCTACAATGAGCAGTTCTTC; J: TRBJ2-1; size: -; V: TRBV10-3; D: TRBD2; length: 17
CDR3: CASSVTRTQNYGYTF; DNA: TGTGCCAGCAGTGTTACCCGGACACAAAACTATGGCTACACCTTC; J: TRBJ1-2; size: -; V: TRBV2; D: -; length: 15
CDR3: CASSQDRTYYGYTF; DNA: TGCGCCAGCAGCCAAGATCGTACCTACTATGGCTACACCTTC; J: TRBJ1-2; size: -; V: TRBV4-1; D: -; length: 14
CDR3: CASSSRTQFSYNEQFF; DNA: TGTGCCAGCAGTTCTCGGACACAATTCTCCTACAATGAGCAGTTCTTC; J: TRBJ2-1; size: -; V: TRBV27; D: -; length: 16
CDR3: CASSYYGGNNEKLFF; DNA: TGTGCCAGCAGTTACTATGGGGGGAATAATGAAAAACTGTTTTTT; J: TRBJ1-4; size: -; V: TRBV6-6; D: -; length: 15
CDR3: CASSQDWGEQFF; DNA: TGCGCCAGCAGCCAAGATTGGGGTGAGCAGTTCTTC; J: TRBJ2-1; size: -; V: TRBV4-3; D: -; length: 12
CDR3: CSVEEWAGAGYTF; DNA: TGCAGCGTTGAAGAATGGGCAGGGGCCGGCTACACCTTC; J: TRBJ1-2; size: -; V: TRBV29-1; D: -; length: 13
CDR3: CASSPGGGTLSSTDTQYF; DNA: TGTGCCAGCAGTCCTGGTGGGGGGACCCTCTCTAGCACAGATACGCAGTATTTT; J: TRBJ2-3; size: -; V: TRBV2; D: -; length: 18
CDR3: CASSGRPGDEKLFF; DNA: TGTGCCAGCAGCGGTCGCCCCGGGGATGAAAAACTGTTTTTT; J: TRBJ1-4; size: -; V: TRBV11-3; D: -; length: 14
CDR3: CASSQAERDYGYTF; DNA: TGCGCCAGCAGCCAAGCCGAGCGGGACTATGGCTACACCTTC; J: TRBJ1-2; size: -; V: TRBV4-1; D: -; length: 14
CDR3: CASSLSSSGVYNEQFF; DNA: TGTGCCAGCAGCTTGAGTTCAAGCGGCGTATACAATGAGCAGTTCTTC; J: TRBJ2-1; size: -; V: TRBV5-6; D: -; length: 16
CDR3: CASSLDSAWTGEQYF; DNA: TGTGCCAGCAGCTTAGACAGTGCTTGGACGGGCGAGCAGTACTTC; J: TRBJ2-7; size: -; V: TRBV6-5; D: -; length: 15
CDR3: CASRTTGVVEKLFF; DNA: TGTGCCAGCAGGACGACAGGGGTCGTTGAAAAACTGTTTTTT; J: TRBJ1-4; size: -; V: TRBV6-6; D: TRBD1; length: 14
CDR3: CASSLLERVYNEQFF; DNA: TGTGCCAGCAGTTTGCTTGAGAGGGTTTACAATGAGCAGTTCTTC; J: TRBJ2-1; size: -; V: TRBV27; D: -; length: 15
CDR3: CASTGSPGQLLSYNSPLHF; DNA: TGTGCCAGCACGGGCTCCCCAGGACAGCTACTCTCCTATAATTCACCCCTCCACTTT; J: TRBJ1-6; size: once; V: TRBV7-8; D: -; length: 19
CDR3: CASDSGQITEAFF; DNA: TGTGCCAGCGATAGTGGACAGATCACTGAAGCTTTCTTT; J: TRBJ1-1; size: -; V: TRBV6-6; D: -; length: 13
CDR3: CASSPSTNEKLFF; DNA: TGTGCCAGCAGTCCATCAACTAATGAAAAACTGTTTTTT; J: TRBJ1-4; size: -; V: TRBV11-2; D: -; length: 13
CDR3: CASGRGSETQYF; DNA: TGTGCCAGCGGGAGAGGGTCAGAGACCCAGTACTTC; J: TRBJ2-5; size: -; V: TRBV9; D: -; length: 12
CDR3: CASSATGFKGKLFF; DNA: TGTGCCAGCAGTGCTACAGGGTTTAAAGGAAAACTGTTTTTT; J: TRBJ1-4; size: -; V: TRBV2; D: -; length: 14
CDR3: CASSESGVGSYNEQFF; DNA: TGCGCCAGCAGTGAGTCTGGTGTGGGCTCCTACAATGAGCAGTTCTTC; J: TRBJ2-1; size: -; V: TRBV10-1; D: -; length: 16
CDR3: CSATGQSSVTEAFF; DNA: TGCAGCGCCACAGGACAGTCCAGTGTCACTGAAGCTTTCTTT; J: TRBJ1-1; size: once; V: TRBV29-1; D: -; length: 14
CDR3: CAWSVLQGSTEAFF; DNA: TGTGCCTGGAGTGTATTACAGGGCAGTACTGAAGCTTTCTTT; J: TRBJ1-1; size: -; V: TRBV30; D: -; length: 14
CDR3: CASSQRVRSDYGYTF; DNA: TGTGCCAGCAGCCAGAGGGTCCGATCGGACTATGGCTACACCTTC; J: TRBJ1-2; size: few; V: TRBV11-2; D: -; length: 15
CDR3: CASSQETASYGYTF; DNA: TGTGCCAGCAGCCAAGAAACAGCCAGCTATGGCTACACCTTC; J: TRBJ1-2; size: once; V: TRBV4-2; D: -; length: 14
CDR3: CASSLGLAGGKWEQYF; DNA: TGCGCCAGCAGCTTGGGACTAGCGGGGGGAAAATGGGAGCAGTACTTC; J: TRBJ2-7; size: -; V: TRBV5-1; D: TRBD2; length: 16
CDR3: CASSITAVTEAFF; DNA: TGTGCCAGTAGTATAACAGCCGTCACTGAAGCTTTCTTT; J: TRBJ1-1; size: -; V: TRBV19; D: -; length: 13
CDR3: CASSVGTTDTQYF; DNA: TGTGCCAGCAGCGTAGGAACAACAGATACGCAGTATTTT; J: TRBJ2-3; size: few; V: TRBV9; D: -; length: 13
CDR3: CAWNPRAGDGYTF; DNA: TGTGCCTGGAACCCTAGGGCAGGGGATGGCTACACCTTC; J: TRBJ1-2; size: -; V: TRBV30; D: -; length: 13
CDR3: CASSPPGAGGSGGELFF; DNA: TGTGCCAGCAGCCCACCCGGGGCTGGGGGGTCTGGCGGGGAGCTGTTTTTT; J: TRBJ2-2; size: -; V: TRBV5-4; D: -; length: 17
CDR3: CASTSGGVYGYTF; DNA: TGTGCCAGCACCTCCGGAGGGGTCTATGGCTACACCTTC; J: TRBJ1-2; size: -; V: TRBV6-5; D: -; length: 13
CDR3: CASSQDPAGGAWHEQYF; DNA: TGCGCCAGCAGCCAAGATCCGGCGGGAGGCGCGTGGCACGAGCAGTACTTC; J: TRBJ2-7; size: -; V: TRBV4-1; D: TRBD2; length: 17
CDR3: CASRVESSYEQYF; DNA: TGTGCCAGCAGGGTCGAAAGCTCCTACGAGCAGTACTTC; J: TRBJ2-7; size: -; V: TRBV6-1; D: -; length: 13
CDR3: CASSSGRQAINYGYTF; DNA: TGTGCCAGCAGCTCCGGTAGGCAGGCCATAAACTATGGCTACACCTTC; J: TRBJ1-2; size: -; V: TRBV11-2; D: -; length: 16
CDR3: CASGSYGGYNEQFF; DNA: TGCGCCAGCGGATCCTACGGCGGTTACAATGAGCAGTTCTTC; J: TRBJ2-1; size: once; V: TRBV10-2; D: -; length: 14
CDR3: CSVPVRGANTGELFF; DNA: TGCAGCGTTCCAGTAAGGGGGGCGAACACCGGGGAGCTGTTTTTT; J: TRBJ2-2; size: -; V: TRBV29-1; D: -; length: 15
CDR3: CASSQERGNYGYTF; DNA: TGCGCCAGCAGCCAAGAGCGGGGTAACTATGGCTACACCTTC; J: TRBJ1-2; size: -; V: TRBV4-3; D: -; length: 14
CDR3: CASSVQGVGGYTF; DNA: TGTGCCAGCAGTGTACAGGGAGTGGGTGGCTACACCTTC; J: TRBJ1-2; size: -; V: TRBV2; D: -; length: 13
CDR3: CASSEAHMQSAFGNTIYF; DNA: TGTGCCAGCAGTGAAGCGCATATGCAGTCCGCCTTCGGAAACACCATATATTTT; J: TRBJ1-3; size: -; V: TRBV2; D: -; length: 18